The clone carrying this T cell receptor beta chain showed up many times. Its specificity is unknown. During construction of the library, unique molecular identifiers were attached to individual cDNA molecules for quantitative, reproducible TCR counting. Using its own MiXCR run on the RACE reads, TCRdb lists one record per CDR3 protein. The repertoire holds some 100,000 distinct CDR3 sequences, with 9.3% as singletons. These data originate in a study of human T cells and chemical hapten exposure. Study-level findings and limits: Because all patients had alopecia, their immune responses might differ from healthy ones. The number of TCRs over 1 in 1000 frequency stayed unchanged after DPC.

The CDR3 sequence is 14 residues long. V lost 8 bases and J lost 12; bases outside the gene matches: 16. Germline-derived CDR1 and CDR2 are MNHEY and SVGEGT. Time point here: patch test 2, 6 weeks after DPC sensitization. Treatment reported: therapeutic diphenylcyclopropenone sensitization with weekly scalp DPC. This specimen consisted of whole blood, obtained in connection with sensitization to the hapten diphenylcyclopropenone (DPC). V is TRBV6-2 or TRBV6-3 and J is TRBJ2-7, with 10 bases lining up with TRBD1. The TCR comes from a woman aged 40 to 50 with alopecia areata. Some clones in this sample may be carry-over from other donors' samples. CDR3 DNA: TGTGCCAGCGGAAAGGCCGGGACAGGGGAGGTGGTGTACTTC. This gives the protein CASGKAGTGEVVYF.